This T cell receptor beta chain is from a study of radiotherapy plus CTLA-4 blockade in lung cancer. Study-level points and caveats: In blood, early T cell clone dynamics reportedly predicted response best, together with interferon-beta.

Notes on this clone: What it binds is unknown.

Profiling relied on immunoSEQ multiplex PCR, and the TCRdb table lists in-frame clones only, not all of them. The sample has roughly 98,000 clones, roughly four fifths seen once. The CDR3 loop spans 15 amino acids. Deletions cut 2 bases from V and 9 bases from J, with 20 bases between. Germline V lookup: CDR1 MNHEY, CDR2 SMNVEV (reference sequence). The source was peripheral blood, collected from a patient treated with radiotherapy plus ipilimumab. The origin of this receptor is a human donor with non-small cell lung cancer that progressed on radiotherapy plus ipilimumab. This chain joins TRBV27 and TRBJ2-7; D remains unclear. The chain's CDR3 is CASSLSSVSPTRQYF. CDR3 nucleotide sequence: TGTGCCAGCAGTTTAAGTTCGGTCAGCCCTACGAGGCAGTACTTC.